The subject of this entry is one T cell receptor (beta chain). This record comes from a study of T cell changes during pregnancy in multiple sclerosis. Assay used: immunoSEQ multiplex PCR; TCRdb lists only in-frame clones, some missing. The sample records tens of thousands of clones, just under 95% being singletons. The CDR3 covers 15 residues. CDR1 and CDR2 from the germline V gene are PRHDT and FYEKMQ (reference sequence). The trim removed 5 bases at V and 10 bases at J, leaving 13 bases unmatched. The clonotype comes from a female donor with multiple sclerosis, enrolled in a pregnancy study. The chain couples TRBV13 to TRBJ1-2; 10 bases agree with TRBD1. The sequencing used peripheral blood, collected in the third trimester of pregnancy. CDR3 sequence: CASSPTGTGAVDYTF. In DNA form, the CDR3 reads TGTGCCAGCAGCCCGACCGGGACAGGGGCGGTAGACTACACCTTC.